This T cell receptor (beta chain) was observed in a study of blood T cell repertoires in COVID-19 (TCRdb year 2020). Some background on the complete study: Samples covering the acute and convalescent phases of COVID-19 were provided by collaborators in the United States, Italy and Spain. The material from the prospective study consisted of cDNA or gDNA derived from T cells, B-cell-depleted T cells, or PBMCs. Deeply sampled blood TCRbeta repertoires from subjects exposed to, actively infected with, or recovered from COVID-19 were included in the dataset. The repertoires were made available in a free public database intended to serve as a resource for research on the immune response to SARS-CoV-2. The samples were drawn from the first 160 participants of the ongoing ImmuneRACE study and from roughly 1,300 subjects provided by 6 global collaborators. A de-identified subject ID, COVID-19 status, age in years and sex were almost always included in the sample metadata. HLA class I and class II types, where available, came from metadata supplied by the sample provider rather than from assay-based typing. The investigation overall reported the following: The quantity of clinical and demographic metadata differed by source and by participant and was supplied without curation.

Relative to germline, V is 1 base shorter and J is 3 bases shorter, with 10 bases between their ends. The CDR3 starts with the cysteine, ends with the phenylalanine, and has 15 residues. Here the CDR3 DNA is all that survives: 45 bases in frame from base 1. The germline V gene encodes CDR1 SEHNR and CDR2 FQNEAQ (reference sequence). Enrolling through a virtual design, the prospective study's participants ranged in age from roughly 18 to 95 years and lived across roughly 23 United States geographic areas. In the prospective study, participants were assigned to cohorts based on the clinical history participants reported in a screening survey and a study questionnaire. In the prospective study, mobile phlebotomists collected whole blood, serum and a nasopharyngeal or oropharyngeal swab from each participant. Prospective study participants could optionally give additional blood draws and questionnaires over a 2-month period. Blood samples from the prospective study were shipped frozen or at room temperature prior to DNA extraction.

As concerns this clone: Which antigen it targets is not known. No qualities accompany the bases; no much larger clone lies one base away.

TCRbeta CDR3 regions were amplified from genomic DNA by means of the immunoSEQ Assay, a bias-controlled multiplex PCR. On the study's bioinformatics: The number of nucleated cells in each sample was estimated by amplification of reference gene primers within the assay. To quantify the absolute abundance of each unique TCRbeta CDR3 rearrangement, sequence reads were collapsed and filtered. For each sample, productive Simpson clonality was calculated by taking the square root of Simpson's diversity index across productive rearrangements. TCRdb provides this immuneACCESS table in a form limited to in-frame rearrangements. Some clones are lacking; in checked studies, under half of them reflect an unresolved V gene, and why the rest are absent is not known. V and J calls and clone size are given by that table; D and trimming were obtained from the DNA. The sample table holds about 260,000 clones, of which around 88% were seen once. In total, the top ten clones hold around 1.2% of the sample.

Recombination linked TRBV7-9 to TRBJ1-5; no confident D gene assignment can be made. The receptor's source is a woman between 40 and 50 years old with acute COVID-19. The sample consisted of PBMCs or T cells enriched from blood (not recorded which). The base sequence is TGTGCCAGCAGCTTAGATTCCGGGGTCAATCAGCCCCAGCATTTT. This sequence encodes CASSLDSGVNQPQHF.